Given below is one T cell receptor (beta chain) in context. J lost 6 bases, V lost 4 bases, and 3 bases had no gene match. The CDR3 is made up of 13 amino acids. These data originate in a study of blood T cells in healthy people across ages. It was with a sample-barcoded 5' primer and a J-beta primer mix that a second PCR of roughly 7 to 12 cycles was run. Each cDNA molecule carried a tag from a template-switch adaptor that contained 12 random nucleotides. TCRdb reanalysed the 5' RACE reads using MiXCR and keeps one entry per CDR3 protein. This sample carries 790,000 or so distinct CDR3 sequences, roughly three fifths of them seen once, and the ten largest clones take around 24%.

The clonotype originates from a man in his forties in good health. The chain joins TRBV12-3 or TRBV12-4 to TRBJ1-1; TRBD1 matches 9 bases. Sequenced input: blood. CDR3 coding DNA: TGTGCCAGCAGTTGGGACAGGGACTCTGAAGCTTTCTTT. Residues: CASSWDRDSEAFF.